A selection of T cell receptor beta chains follows, all from one sample in a study of Ad26.COV2.S vaccination and SARS-CoV-2 variants. The data were produced by immunoSEQ multiplex PCR, yet TCRdb's version contains in-frame clones alone and is incomplete. The table lists about 680,000 clones, 89% of them singletons. The sequenced sample was peripheral blood, obtained in a trial of Ad26.COV2.S vaccine versus placebo. Every receptor here comes from a person aged 18-65 years who received the Ad26.COV2.S COVID-19 vaccine or a placebo. The CDR3 runs from the conserved cysteine through the conserved F or W. D genes are given only for firm matches. A row's size may be missing; if present it is once, few, many or a size class.

D: TRBD2
J: TRBJ2-1
V: TRBV7-6
size: few
CDR3: CASSAMRGSSYNEQFF
DNA: TGTGCCAGCAGCGCAATGCGGGGGAGCTCCTACAATGAGCAGTTCTTC

D: NA
J: TRBJ1-1
V: TRBV10-2
size: NA
CDR3: CASSEWGTGNTEAFF
DNA: TGCGCCAGCAGTGAGTGGGGGACCGGTAACACTGAAGCTTTCTTT

D: TRBD1
J: TRBJ2-5
V: TRBV5-1
size: NA
CDR3: CASKRTGLETQYF
DNA: TGCGCCAGCAAGCGGACAGGGTTAGAGACCCAGTACTTC

D: NA
J: TRBJ2-3
V: TRBV30
size: NA
CDR3: CAWTGSMADTQYF
DNA: TGTGCCTGGACAGGGAGTATGGCAGATACGCAGTATTTT

D: NA
J: TRBJ1-1
V: TRBV6-5
size: NA
CDR3: CASSLPRGEAFF
DNA: TGTGCCAGCAGTTTACCTAGGGGTGAAGCTTTCTTT

D: TRBD1
J: TRBJ2-5
V: TRBV6-5
size: NA
CDR3: CASNRQGVGETQYF
DNA: TGTGCCAGCAATCGACAGGGAGTAGGAGAGACCCAGTACTTC

D: NA
J: TRBJ2-1
V: TRBV6-2/TRBV6-3
size: NA
CDR3: CASSPGPNEQFF
DNA: TGTGCCAGCAGTCCCGGTCCTAATGAGCAGTTCTTC

D: NA
J: TRBJ1-6
V: TRBV10-3
size: NA
CDR3: CAISEDRTISPLHF
DNA: TGTGCCATCAGTGAAGACCGTACGATTTCACCCCTCCACTTT

D: TRBD1
J: TRBJ2-4
V: TRBV5-8
size: NA
CDR3: CASRQPGQGFNFGQNIQYF
DNA: TGTGCCAGCAGGCAACCGGGACAGGGATTTAATTTCGGCCAAAACATTCAGTACTTC

D: TRBD2
J: TRBJ2-7
V: TRBV7-2
size: NA
CDR3: CASSLEGLAGDLSYEQYF
DNA: TGTGCCAGCAGCTTAGAGGGACTAGCGGGTGACCTATCCTACGAGCAGTACTTC

D: TRBD2
J: TRBJ2-5
V: TRBV6-2/TRBV6-3
size: NA
CDR3: CASSPGTSGYQETQYF
DNA: TGTGCCAGCAGCCCCGGGACTAGCGGGTACCAAGAGACCCAGTACTTC

D: TRBD1
J: TRBJ2-7
V: TRBV19
size: NA
CDR3: CASSMDPGQIYEQYF
DNA: TGTGCCAGTAGTATGGATCCGGGACAGATCTACGAGCAGTACTTC

D: NA
J: TRBJ1-6
V: TRBV6-5
size: NA
CDR3: CASSYLGSDSPLHF
DNA: TGTGCCAGCAGTTACTTGGGGTCGGATTCACCCCTCCACTTT

D: NA
J: TRBJ1-5
V: TRBV19
size: NA
CDR3: CASLPTTETYSNQPQHF
DNA: TGTGCCAGTCTCCCCACGACAGAGACCTATAGCAATCAGCCCCAGCATTTT

D: NA
J: TRBJ2-2
V: TRBV6-5
size: NA
CDR3: CASKGVHTGELFF
DNA: TGTGCCAGCAAAGGGGTTCACACCGGGGAGCTGTTTTTT

D: TRBD1
J: TRBJ2-7
V: TRBV14
size: once
CDR3: CASSQVRGHEQYF
DNA: TGTGCCAGCAGCCAAGTCAGGGGGCACGAGCAGTACTTC

D: TRBD1
J: TRBJ2-3
V: TRBV6-5
size: NA
CDR3: CASSPGDSRTDTQYF
DNA: TGTGCCAGCAGTCCCGGGGACAGCCGCACAGATACGCAGTATTTT

D: TRBD1
J: TRBJ2-7
V: TRBV4-3
size: NA
CDR3: CASSQIRQGATEQYF
DNA: TGCGCCAGCAGCCAGATCCGACAGGGGGCGACTGAGCAGTACTTC

D: NA
J: TRBJ1-1
V: TRBV4-2
size: NA
CDR3: CASSRLQNTEAFF
DNA: TGTGCCAGCAGCCGCTTGCAGAACACTGAAGCTTTCTTT

D: NA
J: TRBJ2-5
V: TRBV7-2
size: NA
CDR3: CASSLGTYGETQYF
DNA: TGTGCCAGCAGCTTAGGTACTTATGGAGAGACCCAGTACTTC

D: NA
J: TRBJ1-2
V: TRBV24-1
size: NA
CDR3: CATSKRGVGYTF
DNA: TGTGCCACCTCGAAGAGAGGGGTAGGCTACACCTTC

D: NA
J: TRBJ1-1
V: TRBV9
size: NA
CDR3: CASSVTPGNTAEAFF
DNA: TGTGCCAGCAGCGTAACCCCGGGGAACACAGCTGAAGCTTTCTTT

D: NA
J: TRBJ2-2
V: TRBV7-2
size: NA
CDR3: CASSLGLARELFF
DNA: TGTGCCAGCAGCTTGGGGTTAGCGAGGGAGCTGTTTTTT

D: NA
J: TRBJ1-5
V: TRBV30
size: NA
CDR3: CAWSVKVGVGSNQPQHF
DNA: TGTGCCTGGAGTGTAAAGGTCGGGGTAGGTAGCAATCAGCCCCAGCATTTT